These 13 T cell receptor beta chains share one sample of origin, sequenced in a study of blood T cell repertoires in COVID-19. Clones were read by immunoSEQ multiplex PCR, and TCRdb kept only the in-frame ones, dropping some. The data hold more than 85,000 clones, with approximately 90% observed a single time. The specimen was peripheral blood. The receptors shown here come from a human donor in a cohort sampled during active COVID-19.

The V gene is TRBV6-5, the J gene TRBJ2-2, with no clear D. Trimming stripped 1 base from V and 4 bases from J, with 4 bases between. This CDR3 comprises 13 residues. Per germline, CDR1 MNHEY and CDR2 SVGAGI. The CDR3 protein is CASSYWSTGELFF. CDR3 nucleotide sequence: TGTGCCAGCAGTTACTGGAGCACCGGGGAGCTGTTTTTT.

This clone was seen at least ten times. The rearrangement uses TRBV5-1 and TRBJ1-1; D is perhaps TRBD1 (6 bases). Germline CDR1 is SGHRS and CDR2 is YFSETQ. V was cut by 3 bases and J by 3 bases, with 15 bases left in between. This CDR3 is 15 amino acids long. This chain's CDR3 is CASSYSGTHDTEAFF. The CDR3, as DNA: TGCGCCAGCAGCTACTCCGGGACACATGACACTGAAGCTTTCTTT.

The chain couples TRBV3-1 (or the pseudogene TRBV3-2) to TRBJ2-5; no clear D gene. V was pared by 1 base and J by 4 bases, with 7 bases between. The germline gives CDR1 LGHDT, CDR2 YNNKEL (reference sequence). The CDR3 totals 13 residues. DNA of the CDR3: TGTGCCAGCAGCCAAGGGTCCAGAGAGACCCAGTACTTC. It translates to CASSQGSRETQYF.

The V and J genes are TRBV3-1 (or the pseudogene TRBV3-2) and TRBJ1-1, with D tentatively TRBD1 (5 bases). The CDR3 runs 13 residues. Trimming left V 6 bases short and J 4 bases short, with 12 bases between. In germline, CDR1 is LGHDT, CDR2 YNNKEL (reference sequence). CDR3 residues: CASRRAGGTEAFF. CDR3 nucleotides: TGTGCCAGCAGAAGGGCGGGGGGCACTGAAGCTTTCTTT.

In its sample, this clone is medium-sized. This sequence joins TRBV4-1 and TRBJ1-1, with D uncertain. Trimming took 5 bases from V and 1 from J, leaving 5 bases between them. The germline gives CDR1 MGHRA, CDR2 YSYEKL. The CDR3 covers 12 residues. The CDR3 DNA follows: TGCGCCAGCAGCGGCGGGAACACTGAAGCTTTCTTT. It yields the protein CASSGGNTEAFF.

The CDR3: CAIRGLDEQYF. Written as DNA, the CDR3 is TGTGCCATCAGAGGTCTAGACGAGCAGTACTTC. The chain uses TRBV10-3 and TRBJ2-7; D ambiguous. Looked up from germline, CDR1 is ENHRY and CDR2 is SYGVKD. Trimming removed 6 bases from V and 5 bases from J, with 8 bases in between. This CDR3 spans 11 amino acids.

The chain links TRBV5-1 to TRBJ1-1; possibly TRBD1 for D (5 bases). This CDR3 spans 15 amino acids. The germline V gene encodes CDR1 SGHRS and CDR2 YFSETQ. The V end was cut by 0 bases, the J end by 3 bases, with 12 bases between. CDR3 sequence: CASSLGRGRDTEAFF. CDR3 DNA sequence: TGCGCCAGCAGCTTGGGGCGGGGGAGAGACACTGAAGCTTTCTTT.

The CDR3 reads CASSVGQGTPRSGNTIYF. As DNA, the CDR3 is TGTGCCAGCAGCGTTGGACAGGGGACTCCTCGCTCTGGAAACACCATATATTTT. The chain uses TRBV9 and TRBJ1-3; TRBD1 matches 9 bases. Germline V gene sequence: CDR1 SGDLS, CDR2 YYNGEE. This CDR3 spans 18 amino acids. Unmatched junction bases numbered 9, after V lost 2 bases and J lost 0 bases.

The chain is built from TRBV5-6 and TRBJ1-2; D unclear. The V and J ends lost 2 bases and 6 bases respectively, with 8 bases between them. There are 12 residues in the CDR3. In germline, CDR1 is SGHDT, CDR2 YYEEEE. The CDR3 is CASSFLEDGYTF. DNA of the CDR3: TGTGCCAGCAGCTTTTTGGAGGATGGCTACACCTTC.

The chain has TRBV7-2 and TRBJ1-2, with 8 nucleotides matching TRBD1. The CDR3 loop spans 13 amino acids. The V gene end was trimmed by 5 bases and the J gene end by 5 bases; junction bases not matched to a gene: 4. The germline V gene encodes CDR1 SGHTA and CDR2 FQGNSA. The CDR3 here is CASSPDREYGYTF. CDR3 bases: TGTGCCAGCAGCCCGGACAGGGAGTATGGCTACACCTTC.

This clone was detected only once. The V and J genes are TRBV12-3 or TRBV12-4 and TRBJ2-4; 9 positions match TRBD1. The length of the CDR3 is 13 residues. Losses at the gene ends were 5 bases for V and 7 bases for J; bases not matched to a gene: 3. In DNA form, the CDR3 reads TGTGCCAGCAGTACCGGACAGGGGAACATTCAGTACTTC. It is translated as CASSTGQGNIQYF.

The chain carries TRBV5-1 and TRBJ2-5; TRBD2 aligns across 8 bases. In germline, CDR1 is SGHRS, CDR2 YFSETQ. This CDR3 is 15 amino acids long. The V segment lost 0 bases and the J segment 5 bases; nucleotides outside the gene matches: 6. The CDR3 DNA reads as TGCGCCAGCAGCTTGGCCTTGGGCGGGAGGGAGACCCAGTACTTC. Amino acid sequence: CASSLALGGRETQYF.

The chain uses TRBV6-6 and TRBJ1-5; possibly TRBD1 for D (6 bases). V lost 4 bases and J 7 bases, leaving 17 bases between the germline ends. CDR3 length: 15 amino acids. Germline CDR1 is MNHNY and CDR2 is SVGAGI (reference sequence). Here the CDR3 reads CASSFGQLLGQPQHF. CDR3 DNA: TGTGCCAGCAGTTTCGGACAGCTCCTGGGGCAGCCCCAGCATTTT.